This passage covers 7 T cell receptor beta chains from one sample sequenced in a study of shared clonotypes between healthy human individuals. Some clones are missing from TCRdb's copy, which holds only in-frame ones; the method was immunoSEQ multiplex PCR. The sample consists of over 1.5 million clones, 95% to 99% of them appearing once. Sequencing input: naive CD4+ T cells sorted from blood. The subset here: CD45RA+ positively selected. These receptor sequences come from a man aged 30-40 years in good health.

The V and J genes are TRBV6-6 and TRBJ2-5; tentative D call: TRBD2 (6 bases). The ends were cut back, 0 bases at V and 5 bases at J, with 10 bases in the middle. The CDR3 loop spans 14 amino acids. The V gene's germline CDR1 is MNHNY and CDR2 SVGAGI (reference sequence). The chain's CDR3 is CASSYSGREETQYF. CDR3 in DNA: TGTGCCAGCAGTTACTCGGGACGGGAGGAGACCCAGTACTTC.

This sequence joins TRBV7-9 and TRBJ1-3, with D uncertain. Germline values: CDR1 SEHNR, CDR2 FQNEAQ (reference sequence). The CDR3 spans 13 residues. The V end was cut by 3 bases, the J end by 3 bases, with 6 bases between. CDR3 amino acids: CASSFPGGNTIYF. The CDR3 DNA reads as TGTGCCAGCAGCTTTCCGGGTGGAAACACCATATATTTT.

V gene TRBV27 combines with J gene TRBJ1-2; maybe TRBD1 (6 bases). CDR1 and CDR2 from the germline V gene are MNHEY and SMNVEV (reference sequence). Trimming pared 2 bases from V and 2 bases from J, leaving 12 bases between. CDR3 length equals 15 residues. As DNA, the CDR3 is TGTGCCAGCAGTTTAGGAACTACAGGGAACTATGGCTACACCTTC. This gives the protein CASSLGTTGNYGYTF.

A single count supports this clone. This chain connects TRBV5-1 to TRBJ2-1; D is perhaps TRBD2 (6 bases). Deletions cut 6 bases from V and 7 bases from J, with 17 bases between. Germline assignment: CDR1 SGHRS and CDR2 YFSETQ. The CDR3 covers 14 residues. CDR3 sequence (DNA): TGCGCCAGCACTGGGACGCAAGGAGGGAATGAGCAGTTCTTC. The encoded protein is CASTGTQGGNEQFF.

The J gene is TRBJ2-1, the V gene TRBV28; TRBD2 matches 7 bases. V dropped 6 bases and J dropped 7; count of bases not matched to a gene: 12. Germline V gives CDR1 MDHEN, CDR2 SYDVKM. This CDR3 contains 15 residues. CDR3 DNA sequence: TGTGCCAGCAGCCGGAGCGGGGCCAGGTGGAATGAGCAGTTCTTC. This sequence encodes CASSRSGARWNEQFF.

The CDR3 protein is CASSLSPTTYEQYF. CDR3 DNA sequence: TGTGCCAGCAGCTTAAGTCCAACAACCTACGAGCAGTACTTC. The chain recombines TRBV11-2 with TRBJ2-7; D gene ambiguous. Germline V gives CDR1 SGHAT, CDR2 FQNNGV. The CDR3 runs 14 residues. V was cut by 2 bases and J by 2 bases, with 10 bases left in between.

This chain links TRBV28 with TRBJ2-7; possible D gene TRBD2, 6 bases. The length of the CDR3 is 13 residues. The V and J ends lost 6 bases and 5 bases respectively, with 14 bases between them. Germline CDR1 reads MDHEN; CDR2 reads SYDVKM. The CDR3 DNA is TGTGCCAGCAGGGCCGGGAGAATAAACGAGCAGTACTTC. Amino acid sequence: CASRAGRINEQYF.